The rows below give T cell receptor beta chains drawn from one sample of a study of blood T cell repertoires in COVID-19. Here immunoSEQ multiplex PCR was the method, and the copy in TCRdb shows in-frame clones only, minus some. Among roughly 180,000 clones listed, about 88% were seen once. The sample comprised peripheral blood. The receptors come from a woman in her 50s with COVID-19, enrolled during active disease. Both conserved end residues are part of each CDR3. The D gene is left open where the match is weak. Clone size is stated in some rows and not others, as once, few, many or a class when expanded.

abundance	d_gene	v_gene	j_gene	CDR3aa	CDR3nt
few	NA	TRBV7-9	TRBJ2-7	CASSLRTDISYEQYF	TGTGCCAGCAGCTTACGAACAGATATATCCTACGAGCAGTACTTC
few	NA	TRBV6-2/TRBV6-3	TRBJ2-7	CASSYSREQYF	TGTGCCAGCAGTTACTCCCGCGAGCAGTACTTC
NA	TRBD1	TRBV6-1	TRBJ2-7	CASSEVDRGSYEQYF	TGTGCCAGCAGTGAAGTGGACAGGGGAAGCTACGAGCAGTACTTC
NA	TRBD1	TRBV10-3	TRBJ2-1	CAIRESGQGARGEQFF	TGTGCCATCAGAGAATCGGGACAGGGGGCGCGGGGTGAGCAGTTCTTC
NA	NA	TRBV24-1	TRBJ2-1	CATSDSLSGGSSYNEQFF	TGTGCCACCAGTGATTCACTTTCCGGCGGAAGCTCCTACAATGAGCAGTTCTTC
NA	NA	TRBV7-9	TRBJ2-1	CASSSPSAGAPGEQFF	TGTGCCAGCAGCTCCCCTAGTGCGGGGGCGCCAGGCGAGCAGTTCTTC
NA	NA	TRBV19	TRBJ1-1	CASSMSQGLTEAFF	TGTGCCAGTAGTATGAGCCAGGGACTCACTGAAGCTTTCTTT
NA	NA	TRBV11-1	TRBJ2-5	CASSFWGEETQYF	TGTGCCAGCAGCTTTTGGGGGGAGGAGACCCAGTACTTC
few	TRBD1	TRBV2	TRBJ1-2	CASSEDRGLNGYTF	TGTGCCAGCAGTGAAGACAGGGGGCTCAATGGCTACACCTTC
NA	TRBD2	TRBV6-1	TRBJ2-5	CASSGSLAGGNQETQYF	TGTGCCAGCAGTGGGTCGCTAGCGGGGGGAAACCAAGAGACCCAGTACTTC
NA	NA	TRBV10-3	TRBJ1-1	CAISTLDRFSEAFF	TGTGCCATCAGCACATTAGACAGGTTTAGTGAAGCTTTCTTT
NA	TRBD1	TRBV24-1	TRBJ2-7	CATSDPKPGTGGYEQYF	TGTGCCACCAGTGACCCAAAGCCCGGGACAGGGGGCTACGAGCAGTACTTC
NA	NA	TRBV7-2	TRBJ1-5	CASSRGRGDQPQHF	TGTGCCAGCAGCCGCGGCAGGGGAGATCAGCCCCAGCATTTT
once	TRBD2	TRBV5-1	TRBJ2-1	CASSLGGRLAGNEQFF	TGCGCCAGCAGCTTGGGGGGGCGTCTAGCGGGGAATGAGCAGTTCTTC
NA	NA	TRBV30	TRBJ1-1	CAWSWQENTEAFF	TGTGCCTGGAGTTGGCAGGAGAACACTGAAGCTTTCTTT
few	NA	TRBV6-4	TRBJ1-6	CASSDRGEGNSPLHF	TGTGCCAGCAGTGACAGGGGCGAAGGGAATTCACCCCTCCACTTT
NA	TRBD2	TRBV7-9	TRBJ2-1	CASSLPGFGSGVYEQFF	TGTGCCAGCAGCTTACCGGGGTTTGGTAGCGGGGTCTATGAGCAGTTCTTC
NA	TRBD2	TRBV6-5	TRBJ2-5	CASSSGRARVETQYF	TGTGCCAGCAGTTCCGGGAGGGCCCGGGTGGAGACCCAGTACTTC
NA	TRBD1	TRBV11-2	TRBJ2-7	CASSSTPTRGPTYEQYF	TGTGCCAGCAGCTCTACCCCCACTAGGGGGCCCACCTACGAGCAGTACTTC
NA	TRBD2	TRBV5-1	TRBJ2-5	CASRRGGGETQYF	TGCGCCAGCAGGCGGGGGGGCGGAGAGACCCAGTACTTC
NA	TRBD1	TRBV7-9	TRBJ1-1	CASSPGGGRTTEAFF	TGTGCCAGCAGCCCAGGAGGGGGCCGAACTACTGAAGCTTTCTTT
NA	NA	TRBV19	TRBJ2-5	CASSQEPLKETQYF	TGTGCCAGTAGTCAGGAACCCCTCAAAGAGACCCAGTACTTC
NA	NA	TRBV13	TRBJ2-5	CASRPGTPAGYQETQYF	TGTGCCAGCAGGCCTGGGACTCCCGCGGGGTACCAAGAGACCCAGTACTTC
NA	TRBD1	TRBV6-1	TRBJ1-2	CASSDSDRAYGYTF	TGTGCCAGCAGTGATTCTGACAGGGCTTATGGCTACACCTTC
NA	NA	TRBV4-2	TRBJ1-1	CASSQDPSGVTEAFF	TGTGCCAGCAGCCAAGACCCTTCGGGGGTCACTGAAGCTTTCTTT
NA	NA	TRBV2	TRBJ2-2	CASIGFANTGELFF	TGTGCCAGCATCGGGTTCGCGAACACCGGGGAGCTGTTTTTT
NA	TRBD2	TRBV9	TRBJ2-1	CASSAWTSGGNNEQFF	TGTGCCAGCAGCGCCTGGACTAGCGGGGGGAACAATGAGCAGTTCTTC
NA	TRBD1	TRBV6-5	TRBJ1-5	CASSRDRGAQHF	TGTGCCAGCAGTCGGGACAGGGGGGCCCAGCATTTT
NA	TRBD1	TRBV10-3	TRBJ2-7	CAIKAGQGSYEQYF	TGTGCCATCAAGGCGGGACAGGGAAGCTACGAGCAGTACTTC
NA	NA	TRBV6-1	TRBJ1-1	CASSSLGQLEAFF	TGTGCCAGCAGTTCCCTCGGACAGCTTGAAGCTTTCTTT
NA	NA	TRBV2	TRBJ1-1	CASSYRAEAFF	TGTGCCAGCAGTTACAGGGCAGAAGCTTTCTTT
once	NA	TRBV12-3/TRBV12-4	TRBJ1-2	CASMHRAEYGYTF	TGTGCCAGCATGCACAGGGCGGAGTATGGCTACACCTTC
NA	NA	TRBV25-1	TRBJ1-1	CASSEYSLTGEAFF	TGTGCCAGCAGTGAATACTCGTTGACAGGCGAAGCTTTCTTT
once	TRBD2	TRBV5-1	TRBJ2-1	CASSLGGRSSYNEQFF	TGCGCCAGCAGCTTGGGCGGGAGAAGCTCCTACAATGAGCAGTTCTTC
NA	TRBD2	TRBV9	TRBJ2-1	CASSVASQRGGINEQFF	TGTGCCAGCAGCGTAGCTTCCCAGCGGGGGGGCATAAATGAGCAGTTCTTC
NA	NA	TRBV5-5	TRBJ1-4	CASTRRGGDEKLFF	TGTGCCAGCACCAGGAGGGGTGGGGATGAAAAACTGTTTTTT
NA	TRBD1	TRBV5-4	TRBJ1-1	CASRVTGDTEAFF	TGTGCCAGCAGGGTTACAGGGGACACTGAAGCTTTCTTT
NA	TRBD1	TRBV18	TRBJ1-6	CASSRGSGQGIDSPLHF	TGTGCCAGCTCACGCGGGTCGGGACAGGGGATAGACTCACCCCTCCACTTT
NA	NA	TRBV5-4	TRBJ2-1	CASSSRLGLNEQFF	TGTGCCAGCAGCTCACGTCTGGGCCTTAATGAGCAGTTCTTC
NA	TRBD1	TRBV24-1	TRBJ1-4	CATRGQGGEKLFF	TGTGCCACCCGAGGACAGGGGGGCGAAAAACTGTTTTTT
NA	NA	TRBV30	TRBJ1-1	CAWTLLGGGGNTEAFF	TGTGCCTGGACCCTCCTGGGGGGAGGTGGGAACACTGAAGCTTTCTTT
NA	TRBD1	TRBV19	TRBJ1-1	CASSIRGQGASKAFF	TGTGCCAGTAGTATACGGGGACAGGGGGCTTCTAAAGCTTTCTTT